Following are 10 T cell receptor beta chains from one sample sequenced in a study of T cell changes during pregnancy in multiple sclerosis (dated by TCRdb to 2018 to 2020). Receptor amplification or capture employed the immunoSEQ multiplex PCR assay. TCRdb holds this immuneACCESS table with in-frame rearrangements only. Some clones are missing; in checked studies, unresolved V genes explain under half, and the rest has no known cause. The sample yields approximately 70,000 clones; about 92% were counted once. 1.3% to 1.5% of the sample goes to the ten largest clones. The sequenced sample was peripheral blood, obtained in the second trimester of pregnancy. These receptors originate from a female donor in good health, enrolled as a control in a pregnancy study.

The chain combines TRBV5-5 with TRBJ1-1; maybe TRBD1 (6 bases). V lost 3 bases and J lost 0, with 15 bases in between. The CDR3 consists of 16 residues. CDR1 SGHKS and CDR2 YYEKEE come from the germline V gene (reference sequence). The CDR3 loop is CASSSVPGHMNTEAFF. In nucleotides, the CDR3 is TGTGCCAGCAGCTCCGTCCCGGGACATATGAACACTGAAGCTTTCTTT.

The chain combines TRBV30 with TRBJ1-2, with no clear D. The CDR3 totals 13 residues. Germline V lookup: CDR1 GTSNPN, CDR2 SVGIG (reference sequence). V shed 8 bases and J shed 3 bases, with 16 bases lying between them. CDR3: CAGGLIGDYGYTF. CDR3 coding DNA: TGTGCCGGCGGACTTATTGGGGACTATGGCTACACCTTC.

The chain carries TRBV28 and TRBJ1-2; D possibly corresponds to TRBD1 (6 bases). The germline V gene has CDR1 MDHEN and CDR2 SYDVKM. This CDR3 comprises 15 residues. Trimming took 4 bases from V and 5 from J, leaving 17 bases between them. CDR3 nucleotides: TGTGCCAGCAGTTCAGGTACCACAGGGAGATATGGCTACACCTTC. This translates into CASSSGTTGRYGYTF.

The chain has TRBV15 and TRBJ2-2; TRBD1 agrees at 10 bases. The CDR3 is 16 residues long. V gave up 5 bases and J gave up 2 bases; unmatched junction bases: 5. The germline gives CDR1 LNHNV, CDR2 YYDKDF (reference sequence). CDR3 in amino acids: CATSYGQGGNTGELFF. In DNA form, the CDR3 reads TGTGCCACCAGCTACGGACAGGGGGGAAACACCGGGGAGCTGTTTTTT.

The V and J genes are TRBV10-3 and TRBJ2-7, with D possibly TRBD2 on 6 matching bases. V lost 6 bases and J 2 bases, leaving 17 bases between the germline ends. This CDR3 comprises 15 residues. CDR1 is ENHRY and CDR2 is SYGVKD in the germline V gene. The CDR3 sequence is CAISIPGRDPYEQYF. CDR3 bases: TGTGCCATCAGCATCCCGGGGCGGGACCCCTACGAGCAGTACTTC.

The rearrangement uses TRBV27 and TRBJ2-7; D is undetermined. The V gene lost 7 bases and the J gene lost 0 bases, with 13 bases spanning the gap. The CDR3 contains 14 residues. Looked up from germline, CDR1 is MNHEY and CDR2 is SMNVEV (reference sequence). The CDR3 is CASMTFPTSYEQYF. The CDR3 DNA reads TGTGCCAGCATGACATTTCCCACCTCCTACGAGCAGTACTTC.

The genes are TRBV10-3 and TRBJ2-3, with 8 bases that match TRBD1. CDR3 length: 16 amino acids. The junction had 9 bases not matched to a gene; V was cut back by 6 bases and J by 1 base. Germline lookup yields CDR1 ENHRY and CDR2 SYGVKD. The CDR3 sequence is CAISRQGRGGTDTQYF. The CDR3 region has the DNA TGTGCCATCAGCCGACAGGGGCGGGGAGGCACAGATACGCAGTATTTT.

V gene TRBV2 combines with J gene TRBJ2-2; a possible D gene is TRBD2 (5 bases). The germline V gene has CDR1 SNHLY and CDR2 FYNNEI. V was shortened by 4 bases and J by 2 bases, with 11 bases between the two germline ends. The CDR3 contains 15 residues. The CDR3 DNA reads TGTGCCAGCAGTGGGGAAAGCGGAAACACCGGGGAGCTGTTTTTT. It specifies CASSGESGNTGELFF.

V gene TRBV4-2 combines with J gene TRBJ2-1; D ambiguous. Germline lookup yields CDR1 LGHNA and CDR2 YNFKEQ. The CDR3 has 17 residues. Trimming cost V 0 bases and J 9 bases, with 21 bases left between them. The CDR3, as DNA: TGTGCCAGCAGCCAAGAAAAAGGAGTCGGTAGTGGTTTTGAGCAGTTCTTC. Residues: CASSQEKGVGSGFEQFF.

This chain links TRBV6-6 with TRBJ2-5; 8 nucleotides align to TRBD1. Germline V gives CDR1 MNHNY, CDR2 SVGAGI (reference sequence). V was clipped by 5 bases and J by 10 bases; unmatched bases: 15. There are 15 residues in the CDR3. The CDR3 DNA reads as TGTGCCAGCAGTCCCATTGGGCCCCGACAGGGGCTCCAGTACTTC. It encodes CASSPIGPRQGLQYF.